A single sample gave rise to the 17 T cell receptor beta chains below, sequenced in a study of shared clonotypes between healthy human individuals. Using immunoSEQ multiplex PCR, the repertoire was profiled, and TCRdb retains in-frame clones only, with some absent. The sample yields 530,000 or so clones, around 79% seen once. The sequenced material came from PBMCs. Source of these receptors: a woman aged 40 to 49 in good health. Some clones in this sample may be carry-over from other donors' samples.

This clone has more than one count but fewer than ten. The gene calls are TRBV28 and TRBJ1-1, with 8 bases matching TRBD1. Germline CDR1 is MDHEN and CDR2 is SYDVKM. V lost 4 bases and J lost 1; bases outside the gene matches: 5. The CDR3 is 15 amino acids. CDR3 nucleotides: TGTGCCAGCAGTTCAGGTGGGACAGGGAACACTGAAGCTTTCTTT. It codes for CASSSGGTGNTEAFF.

The V gene is TRBV2, the J gene TRBJ2-3; TRBD2 is a possible D gene (6 bases). The CDR3 contains 17 residues. Germline values: CDR1 SNHLY, CDR2 FYNNEI. Trimming took off 0 bases at V and 4 bases at J, with 17 bases between the two ends. In DNA, the CDR3 is TGTGCCAGCAGTGAAGCGCTGAGGGAGTCGGGGGCAGATACGCAGTATTTT. It codes for CASSEALRESGADTQYF.

In its sample, this clone was seen a few times. Other DNA sequences from this sample encode an identical CDR3 as well. This chain connects TRBV7-3 to TRBJ2-2; no firm D call. Germline CDR1 is SGHTA and CDR2 is FQGTGA. The CDR3 spans 12 residues. Trimming pared 3 bases from V and 7 bases from J, leaving 6 bases between. CDR3 nucleotide sequence: TGTGCCAGCAGCTTTGTCGGCGGGGAGCTGTTTTTT. Translating it yields CASSFVGGELFF.

The chain links TRBV20-1 to TRBJ2-7; D remains ambiguous. CDR3 length equals 11 residues. The V and J ends lost 1 base and 7 bases respectively, with 8 bases between them. Germline assignment: CDR1 DFQATT and CDR2 SNEGSKA (reference sequence). CDR3 sequence (DNA): TGCAGTGCTAGAGTGTCCGGAGAGCAGTACTTC. Protein: CSARVSGEQYF.

The rearrangement joins TRBV9 to TRBJ1-4; TRBD1 is a possible D gene (6 bases). Germline CDR1 reads SGDLS; CDR2 reads YYNGEE. The CDR3 loop spans 15 amino acids. The V gene lost 0 bases and the J gene lost 8 bases, with 14 bases spanning the gap. The CDR3, as DNA: TGTGCCAGCAGCGTAGGCAGGGGTCCCGGCGAAAAACTGTTTTTT. Amino acid sequence: CASSVGRGPGEKLFF.

This clone has only a few counts. This chain joins TRBV28 and TRBJ1-1, with D perhaps TRBD1 (6 bases). The CDR3 extends over 11 amino acids. Germline V gives CDR1 MDHEN, CDR2 SYDVKM. Trimming stripped 4 bases from V and 9 bases from J, with 9 bases between. The CDR3 reads CASSSQGKAFF. The CDR3 DNA sequence: TGTGCCAGCAGTTCGCAGGGGAAAGCTTTCTTT. The entire variable domain, with the rest obtained from reference TRBV28 and TRBJ1-1, is as follows: DVKVTQSSRYLVKRTGEKVFLECVQDMDHENMFWYRQDPGLGLRLIYFSYDVKMKEKGDIPEGYSVSREKKERFSLILESASTNQTSMYLCASSSQGKAFFGQGTRLTVV.

The chain is built from TRBV5-1 and TRBJ2-3; D may be TRBD2 (5 bases). Deletions cut 3 bases from V and 5 bases from J, with 22 bases between. This CDR3 comprises 17 residues. Germline V CDR1 and CDR2: SGHRS, YFSETQ. CDR3 DNA: TGCGCCAGCAGCTCCTCCTTCGGGGATATTACCCGAGATACGCAGTATTTT. Translation: CASSSSFGDITRDTQYF.

The genes are TRBV6-1 and TRBJ2-7; 16 nucleotides align to TRBD2. The V segment lost 2 bases and the J segment 2 bases; nucleotides outside the gene matches: 6. The CDR3 totals 18 residues. In germline, CDR1 is MNHNS, CDR2 SASEGT. CDR3 region: CASSEPGLAGGWTYEQYF. The CDR3 DNA reads as TGTGCCAGCAGTGAACCGGGACTAGCGGGAGGGTGGACCTACGAGCAGTACTTC.

The chain couples TRBV10-2 to TRBJ2-2, with 12 positions matching TRBD2. The CDR3 has 17 amino acids. Germline trimming cut 4 bases from V and 0 bases from J; bases unmatched to any gene: 3. CDR1 WSHSY and CDR2 SAAADI come from the germline V gene. Here the CDR3 DNA reads TGCGCCAGCAGTGGTACTAGCGGGAGGTCGAACACCGGGGAGCTGTTTTTT. Translated, it gives CASSGTSGRSNTGELFF.

The V call is TRBV14, the J call TRBJ2-1; tentative D call: TRBD2 (5 bases). The CDR3 has 15 residues. From germline, CDR1 is SGHDN and CDR2 FVKESK. The V end lost 2 bases, the J end lost 7 bases, and 15 bases lay between the germline ends. CDR3 amino acids: CASSQLNGVRNEQFF. The CDR3 nucleotides read TGTGCCAGCAGCCAACTTAACGGGGTACGGAATGAGCAGTTCTTC. Looking up the rest from reference TRBV14 and TRBJ2-1 gives the full variable domain: EAGVTQFPSHSVIEKGQTVTLRCDPISGHDNLYWYRRVMGKEIKFLLHFVKESKQDESGMPNNRFLAERTGGTYSTLKVQPAELEDSGVYFCASSQLNGVRNEQFFGPGTRLTVL.

The rearrangement links TRBV5-1 to TRBJ2-1; possibly TRBD1 or TRBD2 for D (5 bases each). V was pared by 7 bases and J by 7 bases, with 15 bases between. The CDR3 extends over 13 amino acids. CDR1 is SGHRS and CDR2 is YFSETQ in the germline V gene. The CDR3 protein is CASGAGLGNEQFF. As DNA, the CDR3 is TGCGCCAGCGGGGCGGGCCTAGGGAATGAGCAGTTCTTC.

This clone was seen a single time. The V call is TRBV14, the J call TRBJ1-5, with D hard to call. CDR3 length: 16 amino acids. Germline V CDR1 and CDR2: SGHDN, FVKESK. Trimming pared 1 base from V and 0 bases from J, leaving 10 bases between. This CDR3 reads CASSQATELSNQPQHF. The CDR3 region has the DNA TGTGCCAGCAGCCAAGCTACAGAGCTTAGCAATCAGCCCCAGCATTTT.

This clone is a singleton in its sample. The rearrangement links TRBV11-2 to TRBJ2-1; D may be TRBD1 (6 bases). With 5 bases removed from V and 9 bases from J, the gap between germline ends came to 11 bases. Germline V gene lookup returns CDR1 SGHAT and CDR2 FQNNGV. The CDR3 contains 12 residues. CDR3 loop: CASSLDSFEQFF. Here the CDR3 DNA reads TGTGCCAGCAGCCTGGACAGCTTTGAGCAGTTCTTC.

The chain couples TRBV18 to TRBJ2-5; D not resolved. This CDR3 comprises 14 residues. Trimming took off 3 bases at V and 5 bases at J, with 13 bases between the two ends. Germline V CDR1 and CDR2: KGHSH, LQKENI. CDR3 sequence: CASSPEPSGETQYF. CDR3 bases: TGTGCCAGCTCACCCGAGCCCAGTGGGGAGACCCAGTACTTC.

The rearrangement joins TRBV5-1 to TRBJ1-1; D is perhaps TRBD1 (6 bases). Germline CDR1 is SGHRS and CDR2 is YFSETQ. There are 13 residues in the CDR3. Trimming stripped 0 bases from V and 4 bases from J, with 7 bases between. CDR3 sequence reads: CASSLEQGTEAFF. In DNA, the CDR3 is TGCGCCAGCAGCTTGGAACAGGGCACTGAAGCTTTCTTT.

This chain uses TRBV7-3 with TRBJ1-1; D is perhaps TRBD1 (5 bases). This CDR3 comprises 14 residues. Germline lookup yields CDR1 SGHTA and CDR2 FQGTGA. V was shortened by 2 bases and J by 5 bases, with 12 bases between the two germline ends. The CDR3 DNA follows: TGTGCCAGCAGCTTACCAGGGAGGAGGACTGAAGCTTTCTTT. It translates to CASSLPGRRTEAFF.

This chain connects TRBV25-1 to TRBJ2-3; D is unresolved. The CDR3 contains 12 residues. The germline CDR1 and CDR2 sequences are MGHDK and SYGVNS. Trimming removed 4 bases at V and 0 bases at J, with 2 bases between. CDR3 residues: CASSGSTDTQYF. In DNA, the CDR3 is TGTGCCAGCAGTGGTAGCACAGATACGCAGTATTTT. Filled out from reference TRBV25-1 and TRBJ2-3, the complete variable domain reads EADIYQTPRYLVIGTGKKITLECSQTMGHDKMYWYQQDPGMELHLIHYSYGVNSTEKGDLSSESTVSRIRTEHFPLTLESARPSHTSQYLCASSGSTDTQYFGPGTRLTVL.